This T cell receptor beta chain was profiled in a study of T cells after yellow fever vaccination. At the level of the study: Where fractions had low cell numbers, libraries were prepared from them with the SMART-Seq v4 Ultra Low Input RNA kit.

MiXCR was run by TCRdb on the 5' RACE reads, yielding one entry per CDR3 protein. The sample contains around 310,000 distinct CDR3 sequences, less than 4.5% of which appear only once. This clonotype was found a few times. Its antigen is not identified. General study results and limits: Some clonotypes were seen in both the CD4 and the CD8 compartments. These made up a small share and likely arose from convergent recombination. Primary-vaccination clones mostly resurfaced post-booster (nearly 97% CD4, approximately 89% CD8).

This CDR3 has 14 residues. CDR1 is PRHDT and CDR2 is FYEKMQ in the germline V gene (reference sequence). V trimming: 5 bases; J trimming: 7 bases; junction bases outside the gene matches: 6. The sequencing here drew on PBMCs, taken on the day of the yellow fever booster vaccination. The sequence came from a man younger than 35 who received the YFV17D yellow fever vaccine. This chain connects TRBV13 to TRBJ1-2, with 11 bases fitting TRBD1. The CDR3, as DNA: TGTGCCAGCAGCGAGGGACAGGGGGTTGGTGGCTACACCTTC. The encoded protein is CASSEGQGVGGYTF.